This TCR beta chain originates from a study of T cell responses to AZD1222 COVID-19 vaccine. Regarding the study as a whole: Samples come after the peak T cell response, not at day 14.

Points on this clone: The target antigen is unknown.

The method was immunoSEQ multiplex PCR; TCRdb's version includes in-frame clones alone and lacks a portion of them. The profile shows some 97,000 clones, around nine tenths of them singletons. Trimming at V came to 0 bases and at J to 3 bases, leaving 11 bases not matched to a gene. CDR1 LNHDA and CDR2 SQIVND come from the germline V gene (reference sequence). The CDR3 runs to 18 residues. This TCR derives from an adult in good health. Sequenced here: peripheral blood, sampled on day 0 of AZD1222 vaccination. The V and J genes are TRBV19 and TRBJ1-1; 9 bases fit TRBD1. CDR3 coding DNA: TGTGCCAGTAGTATAGACCCTAACAGGGGGCGCATGGACACTGAAGCTTTCTTT. Protein product: CASSIDPNRGRMDTEAFF.